This T cell receptor (beta chain) was recorded in a study of blood T cells in healthy people across ages. This clonotype was picked up a small number of times. Germline V gene data show CDR1 as DFQATT and CDR2 as SNEGSKA (reference sequence). Losses at the gene ends were 2 bases for V and 8 bases for J; bases not matched to a gene: 8. CDR3 length equals 15 residues. A second roughly 7 to 12 cycle PCR used barcoded and J-beta primers. All cDNA molecules were each tagged by a template-switch adaptor with 12 random nucleotides. In TCRdb, the 5' RACE reads were re-called with MiXCR into one record per CDR3 protein. The sample holds 2 million or so distinct CDR3 sequences, 49% seen once.

The chain joins TRBV20-1 to TRBJ2-1; 11 nucleotides line up with TRBD2. This sequence originates from a middle-aged woman in good health. The material sequenced was blood. CDR3 amino acids: CSARRTSGGADEQFF. The CDR3 nucleotides read TGCAGTGCTAGACGCACTAGCGGGGGAGCCGATGAGCAGTTCTTC.